This T cell receptor beta chain was identified during a study of CD4+ T cells in melanoma. General observations from the study: Diverse differentiation states were reported for melanoma neoantigen-specific CD4+ T cells.

Unmatched junction bases numbered 14, after V lost 5 bases and J lost 1 base. This CDR3 contains 17 residues. The germline gives CDR1 SGHRS, CDR2 YFSETQ. About this clone itself: Its antigen is unknown.

Clones were read by immunoSEQ multiplex PCR, and TCRdb kept only the in-frame ones, dropping some. In the table there are 20,000 to 25,000 clones, about 80% of which are singletons. The clonotype comes from a human donor with melanoma. The V and J genes are TRBV5-1 and TRBJ1-1, with 7 positions matching TRBD1. Specimen: cells from a culture (not recorded whether cultured in vitro). The CDR3 sequence: CASRRFSTGSENTEAFF. The CDR3 DNA sequence: TGCGCCAGCAGACGTTTTTCGACAGGGAGCGAGAACACTGAAGCTTTCTTT. The full variable domain, in which reference TRBV5-1 and TRBJ1-1 provide the parts outside the CDR3, is KAGVTQTPRYLIKTRGQQVTLSCSPISGHRSVSWYQQTPGQGLQFLFEYFSETQRNKGNFPGRFSGRQFSNSRSEMNVSTLELGDSALYLCASRRFSTGSENTEAFFGQGTRLTVV.